This entry lists 21 T cell receptor beta chains sequenced from one sample in a study of spatial heterogeneity in lung cancer. Overall study results and limits: Tumors with more nonsynonymous mutations had more expanded intratumoral alpha and beta TCRs.

TCRdb analysed the 5' RACE reads with MiXCR anew, one entry per CDR3 protein. The table has about 13,000 distinct CDR3 sequences, approximately 4.8% seen once; the top ten hold roughly 24%. The time point: sample taken at primary tumor resection. No antigens are known for them. Sample: lung tumor tissue, taken at surgery. The receptor source for this set is a male donor with early-stage non-small cell lung cancer.

This clonotype appeared many times. In a library made to pick up alpha chains, this beta chain is a stray read with a size that means little. The V gene is TRBV7-2, the J gene TRBJ2-5; TRBD2 agrees at 9 bases. J was trimmed by 2 bases and V by 5 bases; bases with no gene match: 12. The CDR3 has 17 amino acids. CDR1 and CDR2 from the germline V gene are SGHTA and FQGNSA. The CDR3 is CASSPAGMLAGQETQYF. CDR3 DNA: TGTGCCAGCAGCCCAGCCGGCATGCTAGCGGGGCAAGAGACCCAGTACTTC.

This clonotype was observed many times. This beta chain is a stray read from a library made for alpha chains; its abundance is not meaningful. This CDR3 is CSARDEPKVEQYF. In DNA, the CDR3 is TGCAGTGCTAGAGATGAACCGAAGGTGGAGCAGTACTTC. The chain has TRBV20-1 and TRBJ2-7; no firm D call. This CDR3 region has 13 residues. V shed 0 bases and J shed 7 bases, with 13 bases lying between them. In germline, CDR1 is DFQATT, CDR2 SNEGSKA (reference sequence).

This clonotype was recorded at least ten times. This beta chain lies outside the target of a library built for alpha chains; its clone size means little. This chain links TRBV20-1 with TRBJ2-4; D may be TRBD1 or TRBD2 (5 bases each). CDR1 DFQATT and CDR2 SNEGSKA come from the germline V gene (reference sequence). Trimming pared 3 bases from V and 4 bases from J, leaving 10 bases between. The CDR3 spans 13 residues. CDR3 sequence (DNA): TGCAGTGCTAGTTGGGACGTTAAAAACATTCAGTACTTC. Amino acid sequence: CSASWDVKNIQYF.

This clonotype showed up many times. The library was prepared for alpha chains; this beta chain is a stray read, so its frequency means little. This chain joins TRBV5-5 and TRBJ1-5; D gene uncertain. Trimming cost V 4 bases and J 6 bases, with 17 bases left between them. CDR3 length equals 15 residues. CDR1 and CDR2 from the germline V gene are SGHKS and YYEKEE (reference sequence). The CDR3 DNA sequence: TGTGCCAGCAGCCGAAGACCCTTCGAGGGTCAGCCCCAGCATTTT. It specifies CASSRRPFEGQPQHF.

Many counts were recorded for this clonotype. The size of this beta chain means little, since it is a stray read in a library made for alpha chains. The chain combines TRBV2 with TRBJ1-2; maybe TRBD1 (5 bases). The germline V and J ends were trimmed by 6 bases and 4 bases, with 15 bases remaining between them. Germline values: CDR1 SNHLY, CDR2 FYNNEI. The CDR3 has 14 residues. This CDR3 reads CASRGPGYAYGYTF. The CDR3 nucleotides are TGTGCCAGCAGGGGCCCAGGGTACGCCTATGGCTACACCTTC.

This clonotype came up a few times. This beta chain represents an off-target read in a library built for alpha chains; its size is of limited meaning. V and J are TRBV28 and TRBJ1-1, with D perhaps matching TRBD1 (6 bases). The CDR3 sequence is 14 residues long. CDR1 is MDHEN, CDR2 SYDVKM, per germline. Trimming took 5 bases from V and 4 from J, leaving 14 bases between them. CDR3 residues: CASSLTGAGTEAFF. CDR3 nucleotide sequence: TGTGCCAGCAGTCTGACAGGCGCCGGCACTGAAGCTTTCTTT.

In this sample, this clonotype turned up many times. This beta chain appears as a stray read in a library generated for alpha chains; its size is not informative. The CDR3 DNA reads as TGCGCCATTCGGACCTCTGGAAACACCATATATTTT. Protein: CAIRTSGNTIYF. The V and J genes are TRBV10-2 and TRBJ1-3; D uncertain. The germline V gene encodes CDR1 WSHSY and CDR2 SAAADI. This CDR3 is 12 amino acids long. V was cut by 10 bases and J by 0 bases, with 7 bases left in between.

This clonotype was recorded many times. This beta chain is a stray read from a library made for alpha chains; its abundance is not meaningful. The chain carries TRBV3-1 and TRBJ1-3; 9 bases match TRBD1. J gave up 7 bases and V 5 bases, and 3 bases lay outside the gene matches. The CDR3 covers 13 residues. Germline V gives CDR1 LGHDT, CDR2 YNNKEL (reference sequence). The CDR3 DNA reads as TGTGCCAGCAGCACACAGGGGGCCAACACCATATATTTT. Translated, it gives CASSTQGANTIYF.

This clonotype appeared a few times. The size of this beta chain means little, since it is a stray read in a library made for alpha chains. The rearrangement links TRBV5-5 to TRBJ1-2, with D possibly matching TRBD1 (5 bases). The V end was cut by 3 bases, the J end by 2 bases, with 14 bases between. The germline V gene has CDR1 SGHKS and CDR2 YYEKEE (reference sequence). This CDR3 region has 15 residues. The CDR3 DNA reads TGTGCCAGCAGCTGGGACCCGCAGGGCAACTATGGCTACACCTTC. Encoded protein: CASSWDPQGNYGYTF.

This clonotype was recorded many times. With the library built for alpha chains, this beta chain is off target and its frequency is not meaningful. This chain joins TRBV20-1 and TRBJ2-7, with TRBD2 identical over 14 bases. There are 15 residues in the CDR3. Germline values: CDR1 DFQATT, CDR2 SNEGSKA (reference sequence). The V gene end was trimmed by 5 bases and the J gene end by 8 bases; junction bases not matched to a gene: 11. CDR3 bases: TGCAGTGCTTGGGGGACTAGCGGGGGCCTGGAAAAGCAGTACTTC. Translating it yields CSAWGTSGGLEKQYF.

This clonotype was recorded at least ten times. This beta chain is an off-target read within a library intended for alpha chains, so its frequency means little. V and J are TRBV7-9 and TRBJ1-1; 10 bases align to TRBD1. The junction had 6 bases not matched to a gene; V was cut back by 5 bases and J by 9 bases. Germline CDR1 reads SEHNR; CDR2 reads FQNEAQ (reference sequence). The CDR3 consists of 13 residues. CDR3 DNA sequence: TGTGCCAGCAGCATAAGGGACAGGGGCCAAGCTTTCTTT. Its translation: CASSIRDRGQAFF.

This clonotype showed up many times. The size of this beta chain means little, since it is a stray read in a library made for alpha chains. DNA of the CDR3: TGCGCCAGCAGCTCCCGAGGGGGCGGCACTGAAGCTTTCTTT. Translated: CASSSRGGGTEAFF. V is TRBV5-1 and J is TRBJ1-1, with 7 bases fitting TRBD1. Germline loops: CDR1 SGHRS, CDR2 YFSETQ. V was clipped by 3 bases and J by 4 bases; unmatched bases: 6. The CDR3 covers 14 residues. The full variable domain, with the rest looked up from reference TRBV5-1 and TRBJ1-1, is KAGVTQTPRYLIKTRGQQVTLSCSPISGHRSVSWYQQTPGQGLQFLFEYFSETQRNKGNFPGRFSGRQFSNSRSEMNVSTLELGDSALYLCASSSRGGGTEAFFGQGTRLTVV.

This clonotype has more than one count but fewer than ten. The library was designed around alpha chains, so this beta chain is a stray read whose abundance carries little weight. The rearrangement links TRBV29-1 to TRBJ1-1, with 8 bases that match TRBD1. The length of the CDR3 is 13 residues. CDR1 is SQVTM, CDR2 ANQGSEA, per germline. After removal of 2 bases from V and 3 bases from J, the junction contained 2 bases not matched to a gene. CDR3 region: CSVEKQGDTEAFF. The CDR3 DNA is TGCAGCGTTGAAAAACAGGGGGACACTGAAGCTTTCTTT.

This clonotype was found many times. Because the library targeted alpha chains, this beta chain is an off-target read whose size means little. This chain links TRBV4-1 with TRBJ2-3, with D possibly TRBD1 on 5 matching bases. The CDR3 contains 15 residues. Trimming removed 4 bases from V and 4 bases from J, with 15 bases in between. CDR1 is MGHRA, CDR2 YSYEKL, per germline. The CDR3 DNA sequence: TGCGCCAGCAGCCCTGAAGGGCAGGGTGCAGATACGCAGTATTTT. This gives the protein CASSPEGQGADTQYF.

This clonotype was seen repeatedly, ten times or more. This beta chain was picked up by a library intended for alpha chains and is off target, so its count carries little meaning. The chain uses TRBV7-8 and TRBJ2-7; unclear D gene. V was clipped by 4 bases and J by 3 bases, with 7 bases between them. The germline gives CDR1 SGHVS, CDR2 FQNEAQ. This CDR3 is built from 12 residues. CDR3 residues: CASSSDNYEQYF. Here the CDR3 DNA reads TGTGCCAGCAGCTCAGACAACTACGAGCAGTACTTC.

At least ten counts were recorded for this clonotype. This beta chain is a stray sequence in a library constructed for alpha chains; its clone size is not meaningful. The rearrangement links TRBV6-2 or TRBV6-3 to TRBJ2-5; 9 bases align to TRBD2. Losses at the gene ends were 4 bases for V and 1 base for J; bases not matched to a gene: 4. The CDR3 spans 15 residues. Germline CDR1 MNHEY, CDR2 SVGEGT. The CDR3 loop reads CASSLAGAIQETQYF. The CDR3, as DNA: TGTGCCAGCAGTTTAGCGGGGGCAATCCAAGAGACCCAGTACTTC.

This clonotype was seen at least ten times. This beta chain appears as a stray read in a library generated for alpha chains; its size is not informative. The rearrangement links TRBV28 to TRBJ1-4; D remains ambiguous. The V gene's germline CDR1 is MDHEN and CDR2 SYDVKM. The CDR3 totals 13 residues. V shed 3 bases and J shed 8 bases, with 10 bases lying between them. The CDR3 region is CASSFVEREKLFF. The CDR3 DNA follows: TGTGCCAGCAGTTTCGTGGAACGCGAAAAACTGTTTTTT.

This clonotype was detected many times. This beta chain appears as a stray read in a library generated for alpha chains; its size is not informative. The CDR3 nucleotides are TGTGCCAGCAGCTTCTCAGCGGGGCGCCAGTTCTTC. This sequence encodes CASSFSAGRQFF. This chain uses TRBV7-2 with TRBJ2-1, with 7 bases lining up with TRBD2. With 3 bases clipped from V and 13 bases from J, the junction kept 6 bases outside the gene matches. In germline, CDR1 is SGHTA, CDR2 FQGNSA. The CDR3 runs 12 residues. Variable domain in full (rest from reference TRBV7-2 and TRBJ2-1): GAGVSQSPSNKVTEKGKDVELRCDPISGHTALYWYRQSLGQGLEFLIYFQGNSAPDKSGLPSDRFSAERTGGSVSTLTIQRTQQEDSAVYLCASSFSAGRQFFGPGTRLTVL.

There are many counts of this clonotype. In a library made to pick up alpha chains, this beta chain is a stray read with a size that means little. V is TRBV2 and J is TRBJ1-6, with D perhaps TRBD1 (6 bases). The V and J ends lost 2 bases and 2 bases respectively, with 7 bases between them. The CDR3 sequence is 15 residues long. CDR1 is SNHLY and CDR2 is FYNNEI in the germline V gene. CDR3 nucleotides: TGTGCCAGCAGTGAAAGGGGGACCTATAATTCACCCCTCCACTTT. Protein sequence: CASSERGTYNSPLHF.

This clonotype was seen ten or more times. Because this beta chain is a stray read in a library intended to capture alpha chains, its abundance should not be given much weight. This sequence joins TRBV6-5 and TRBJ1-1; 7 bases line up with TRBD1. CDR1 and CDR2 from the germline V gene are MNHEY and SVGAGI. This CDR3 is built from 13 residues. The V and J ends lost 7 bases and 5 bases, in that order; junction bases with no gene match: 7. In DNA form, the CDR3 reads TGTGCCAGCATCCGGGACAGCGGGACTGAAGCTTTCTTT. Protein sequence: CASIRDSGTEAFF.

This clonotype was counted many times. This beta chain is a stray read from a library made for alpha chains; its abundance is not meaningful. The chain combines TRBV7-9 with TRBJ2-1, with D maybe TRBD1 (6 bases). The CDR3 contains 16 residues. V was pared by 4 bases and J by 8 bases, with 21 bases between. The germline V gene encodes CDR1 SEHNR and CDR2 FQNEAQ (reference sequence). The CDR3: CASSSMGHLVFDEQFF. The DNA for the CDR3 is TGTGCCAGCAGCTCAATGGGACACCTGGTTTTCGATGAGCAGTTCTTC.